This T cell receptor beta chain was observed in a study of shared clonotypes between healthy human individuals (dated by TCRdb to about 2020). About the study as a whole: A couple of women and a few men aged 18 to 49 years were included in the cohort. For each donor, CD4 naive and CD4 memory were each given three plates, CD8 naive was given two plates, and CD8 memory was given one plate. To estimate repertoire size and how much clonotype sharing occurs between individuals, the study deeply sequenced the blood TCR repertoires of 4 to 6 healthy adults. Libraries were prepared and TCR repertoires were sequenced by different laboratories using diverse techniques, in order to increase sequencing depth and limit assay-specific biases. Leukapheresis yielded between about 0.9 and 9.5 billion PBMCs per donor. The full study reports these points: When several donors were compared, the shared fraction of clonotypes was 5% to 6.5% for naive CD4, around 4% for naive CD8, 2.3% for memory CD4, and 0.4% for memory CD8. Larger estimated clonotype richness was generally found for naive subsets than for memory subsets. Compared with non-shared clonotypes, clonotypes shared by all four sorted-subset donors had higher generation probabilities. Incomplete sequencing was indicated by rarefaction of sorted-subset datasets, despite the large sequencing depth. Pairwise subsampling led to the expectation that sequencing depth would affect the degree of clonotype sharing among donors. Only blood was sampled, and tissue TCR repertoires likely differ from those in blood. Because the study included a small number of donors, the genetic and exposure-history diversity represented was limited.

TCR CDR3 regions were amplified from genomic DNA by multiplex PCR using the deep immunoSEQ assay. For each cell subset, the extracted genomic DNA was distributed evenly across all wells of several immunoSEQ 96-well plates, and each plate served as one replicate. Each replicate PCR for sorted subsets received about 200 ng genomic DNA, equal to 28,000 or so T cell genomes. Purified libraries were quantified with a Qubit 3.0 fluorometer, sized on a Bioanalyzer 2100, and re-quantified with the KAPA Library Quantification kit. Every immunoSEQ 96-well plate was sequenced on a separate single-read 150-cycle Illumina NextSeq 550 flow cell. The original methods were these. Because the immunoSEQ output included only junctional sequences and no quality scores, the filtering could not be the same as the filtering used for full-length reads. To assign V/J genes and CDR3, sequences were annotated against IMGT germline references using PyIR, a Python wrapper for IgBLAST v1.9. Reads were filtered out if the reads had weak V/J assignments (E-value above 1e-6), no CDR3, stop codons, out-of-frame junctions, or ambiguous translated residues. A V3J clonotype was defined by an identical inferred V gene, J gene, and CDR3 amino acid sequence. To compute the percentage overlap between repertoires, the number of shared unique clonotypes was divided by the size of the smaller repertoire. Richness of each repertoire was evaluated using RTK rarefaction, the Chao1 estimator, and Recon v2.1 estimates of unobserved clonotypes. Generation probabilities for all TCRbeta clonotypes obtained by the gDNA method from a few donors were computed using OLGA. TCRdb took over this immuneACCESS table, retaining in-frame rearrangements with V and J assigned. Such tables are incomplete; in checked studies, under half of the missing clones stem from an unresolved V gene, and the remainder is unexplained. The V and J calls and the clone size are those of that table, but D and trimming were determined from the DNA. In all, the sample holds some 900,000 clones, and more than 75% of those were seen once. The ten largest clones represent roughly 1.5% of the sample.

For this clone: No cognate antigen has been identified for it. Base qualities are not at hand, and no much larger clone is one base apart.

The donors were healthy, HIV-negative adults who had no recently reported acute infections or vaccinations. Only Caucasian adults living in Nashville, Tennessee, USA were represented among the donors. Magnetic negative selection was used to enrich CD4+ T cells, after which naive cells were positively selected on CD45RA and the negative fraction became the memory subset. Blood was obtained by leukapheresis, after which PBMCs were separated by Ficoll-Histopaque density gradient centrifugation and cryopreserved in liquid nitrogen vapor phase. Analytical flow cytometry was used to check the purity and quantity of every magnetically sorted T cell population. Genomic DNA was isolated from each sorted fraction and quantified by UV absorbance on a Nanodrop 2000c. V loses 4 bases at its end and J loses 4 bases; junction bases beyond the gene matches: 11. In the germline V gene, CDR1 corresponds to SGHTA and CDR2 to FQGNSA. From the cysteine through the phenylalanine, the CDR3 covers 18 amino acids. Only CDR3 DNA remains: 54 bases, in frame from the first base.

The chain employs TRBV7-2 and TRBJ2-5, with 14 bases aligning to TRBD2. The source is a man aged 18 to 29 in good health. Specimen: memory CD4+ T cells sorted from blood. In light of the paper, this sample's cell subset or site label describes: CD45RA-negative fraction. The DNA is TGTGCCAGCAGCTACCGGACTAGCGGGAGGTCAGTGGCAGAGACCCAGTACTTC. Its translation is CASSYRTSGRSVAETQYF.